Here is one T cell receptor beta chain with its context. The antigen remains unidentified. TCRdb passed the reads through MiXCR, listing each CDR3 protein once. The data show about 700,000 distinct CDR3 sequences, approximately 33% seen once. Per germline, CDR1 SQVTM and CDR2 ANQGSEA. The ends were cut back, 3 bases at V and 7 bases at J, with 12 bases in the middle. The CDR3 totals 12 residues. The sample is drawn from a study of T cell repertoires in cytomegalovirus infection. Study-level information: CMV epitopes that were recently identified and HLA-C-restricted were used alongside well-studied HLA-B-restricted ones. TCR beta signatures that were public indicated CMV infection and matching HLA type.

Whole-study findings and limits: Dominant in the ex vivo response were TCR beta clonotypes restricted by HLA-C and specific for CMV. People with CMV and the relevant HLA were identified by cumulative public TCR beta family frequency.

The sequence came from a human donor in good health (CMV status not recorded). Some clones in this sample may be carry-over from other donors' samples. The chain uses TRBV29-1 and TRBJ1-2; D is undetermined. This sample comprised cultured PBMCs, obtained from culture after CMV antigen stimulation. The CDR3 region is CSVDGPYGGYTF. In nucleotides, the CDR3 is TGCAGCGTTGACGGACCCTATGGTGGCTACACCTTC.